The next 6 T cell receptor beta chains were all read from a single sample in a study of vaccination effects on CD4 cells after COVID-19. These receptors' antigens are unknown. Only in-frame clones appear in the TCRdb table, and some are missing; sequencing was by immunoSEQ multiplex PCR. The sample has over 45,000 clones, more than 65% seen once. It was after nine to ten days of culture that CD4+ T cells were isolated. The sequencing used CD4+ T cells from PBMCs cultured without peptide, collected before COVID-19 vaccination. The receptors stem from a human donor who received a COVID-19 vaccine.

The chain is built from TRBV28 and TRBJ1-2, with D hard to call. The CDR3 extends over 15 amino acids. V lost 2 bases, J lost 4 bases, and 14 bases lay in between. Per germline, CDR1 MDHEN and CDR2 SYDVKM. The CDR3 spells CASSLRHTEFYGYTF. In DNA form, the CDR3 reads TGTGCCAGCAGTTTAAGGCATACAGAATTCTATGGCTACACCTTC.

This clone has only a few counts. This sequence joins TRBV4-2 and TRBJ2-3; D unclear. CDR3 length: 11 residues. Germline V gene lookup returns CDR1 LGHNA and CDR2 YNFKEQ. The V end was cut by 0 bases, the J end by 9 bases, with 4 bases between. CDR3 amino acids: CASSQEDTQYF. In nucleotides, the CDR3 is TGTGCCAGCAGCCAAGAGGACACGCAGTATTTT.

The chain is built from TRBV19 and TRBJ2-5; D is uncertain. V was pared by 3 bases and J by 2 bases, with 13 bases between. CDR1 LNHDA and CDR2 SQIVND come from the germline V gene (reference sequence). The CDR3 has 15 amino acids. CDR3 residues: CASSISGRLQETQYF. The CDR3 nucleotides are TGTGCCAGTAGTATTTCTGGACGCCTGCAAGAGACCCAGTACTTC.

This chain joins TRBV7-9 and TRBJ2-7; D possibly matches TRBD1 or TRBD2 (5 bases each). Trimming cost V 1 base and J 9 bases, with 16 bases left between them. This CDR3 is 14 amino acids long. Germline CDR1 and CDR2: SEHNR and FQNEAQ (reference sequence). Here the CDR3 reads CASSLGGTAAGQYF. The CDR3 DNA reads TGTGCCAGCAGCTTAGGAGGGACGGCCGCTGGGCAGTACTTC.

Concerning this clone: At one end the junction does not follow the germline gene, possibly because of a read error. The CDR3 loop reads CASSFGLAGEGEQFF. DNA of the CDR3: TGTGCTAGCAGCTTTGGACTAGCGGGAGAGGGTGAGCAGTTCTTC. The V and J genes are TRBV7-7 and TRBJ2-1; TRBD2 matches 13 bases. Germline V gives CDR1 SSHAT, CDR2 FNYEAQ (reference sequence). The CDR3 has 15 amino acids.

The chain uses TRBV5-1 and TRBJ1-4, with D unresolved. Germline V gives CDR1 SGHRS, CDR2 YFSETQ. The CDR3 is 12 residues long. V was pared by 5 bases and J by 5 bases, with 7 bases between. CDR3 in DNA: TGCGCCAGCAGTCAACCAAATGAAAAACTGTTTTTT. Protein sequence: CASSQPNEKLFF.